What follows is one TCR beta chain and its context. These data originate in a study of T cell changes during pregnancy in multiple sclerosis. TCRdb's copy holds only in-frame clones and misses some; the assay was immunoSEQ multiplex PCR. This repertoire shows tens of thousands of clones, over 75% found once; its top ten account for around 0.85%. CDR3 length: 12 amino acids. Germline trimming cut 7 bases from V and 7 bases from J; bases unmatched to any gene: 8. Germline V gene data show CDR1 as SQVTM and CDR2 as ANQGSEA. The sequencing used peripheral blood, collected before pregnancy. This TCR was recovered from a female donor with multiple sclerosis, enrolled in a pregnancy study. The chain combines TRBV29-1 with TRBJ1-2; 8 nucleotides align to TRBD1. The CDR3 DNA follows: TGCAGCGCAGTAACAGGGGGTAGTGGCTACACCTTC. It translates to CSAVTGGSGYTF. Variable domain in full (rest from reference TRBV29-1 and TRBJ1-2): SAVISQKPSRDICQRGTSLTIQCQVDSQVTMMFWYRQQPGQSLTLIATANQGSEATYESGFVIDKFPISRPNLTFSTLTVSNMSPEDSSIYLCSAVTGGSGYTFGSGTRLTVV.